This T cell receptor (beta chain) was captured by sequencing in a study of T cell responses to AZD1222 COVID-19 vaccine. Germline loops: CDR1 MGHRA, CDR2 YSYEKL. The V end was cut by 4 bases, the J end by 2 bases, with 21 bases between. The CDR3 has 17 residues. The table came from immunoSEQ multiplex PCR; TCRdb's copy has only in-frame clones and leaves some out. The top ten clones hold roughly 1.1% of a sample with about 46,000 clones, roughly 90% of them seen once. Samples with a second dose at about 4 or about 12 weeks were pooled together. V and J are TRBV4-1 and TRBJ2-7; weak D call: TRBD1 (6 bases). This receptor was identified in an adult who received the AZD1222 COVID-19 vaccine. The starting material was peripheral blood, obtained 28 days after the second AZD1222 dose. The CDR3 spells CASSRRLSRDNTYEQYF. For the CDR3, the DNA is TGCGCCAGCAGCCGAAGATTAAGCCGGGACAACACCTACGAGCAGTACTTC.